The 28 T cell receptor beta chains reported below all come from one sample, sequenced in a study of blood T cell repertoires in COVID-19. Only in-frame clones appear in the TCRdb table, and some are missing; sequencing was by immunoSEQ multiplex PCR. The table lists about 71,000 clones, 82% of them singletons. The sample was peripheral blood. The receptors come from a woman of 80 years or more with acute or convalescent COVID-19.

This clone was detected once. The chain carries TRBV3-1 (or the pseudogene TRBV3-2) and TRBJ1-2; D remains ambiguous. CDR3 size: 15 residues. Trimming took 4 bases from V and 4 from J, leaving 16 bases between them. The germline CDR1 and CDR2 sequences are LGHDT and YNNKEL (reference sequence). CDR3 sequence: CASSPSVGGVYGYTF. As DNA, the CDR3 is TGTGCCAGCAGCCCGTCAGTCGGCGGCGTCTATGGCTACACCTTC.

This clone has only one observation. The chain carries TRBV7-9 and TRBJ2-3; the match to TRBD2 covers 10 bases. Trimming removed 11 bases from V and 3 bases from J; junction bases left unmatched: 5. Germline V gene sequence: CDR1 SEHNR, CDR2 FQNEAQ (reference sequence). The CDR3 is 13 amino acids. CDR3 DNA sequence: TGTGCCGGGCTACTAGCGGGGACAGATACGCAGTATTTT. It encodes CAGLLAGTDTQYF.

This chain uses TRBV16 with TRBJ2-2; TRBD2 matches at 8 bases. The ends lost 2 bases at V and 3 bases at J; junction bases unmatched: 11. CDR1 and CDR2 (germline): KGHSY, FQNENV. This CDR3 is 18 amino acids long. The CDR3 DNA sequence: TGTGCCAGCAGCCAAGCACAGCACCTAGCGGGCTACACCGGGGAGCTGTTTTTT. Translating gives CASSQAQHLAGYTGELFF.

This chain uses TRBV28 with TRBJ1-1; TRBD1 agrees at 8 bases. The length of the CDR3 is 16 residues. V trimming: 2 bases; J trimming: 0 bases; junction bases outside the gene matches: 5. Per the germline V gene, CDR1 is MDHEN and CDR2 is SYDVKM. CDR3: CASSLLQGAVNTEAFF. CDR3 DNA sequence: TGTGCCAGCAGTTTACTTCAGGGGGCGGTGAACACTGAAGCTTTCTTT.

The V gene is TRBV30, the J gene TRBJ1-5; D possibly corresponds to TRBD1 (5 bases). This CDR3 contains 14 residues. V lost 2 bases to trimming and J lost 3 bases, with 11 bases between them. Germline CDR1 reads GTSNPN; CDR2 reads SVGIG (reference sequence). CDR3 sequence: CAWSSGVYNQPQHF. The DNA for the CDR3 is TGTGCCTGGAGTTCGGGGGTTTACAATCAGCCCCAGCATTTT.

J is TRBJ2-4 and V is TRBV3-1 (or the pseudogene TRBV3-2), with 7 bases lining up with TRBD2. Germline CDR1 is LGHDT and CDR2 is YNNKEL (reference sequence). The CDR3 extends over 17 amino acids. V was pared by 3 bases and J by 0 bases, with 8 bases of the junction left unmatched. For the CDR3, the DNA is TGTGCCAGCAGCCAGGGGACTATGACATTAGCCAAAAACATTCAGTACTTC. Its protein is CASSQGTMTLAKNIQYF.

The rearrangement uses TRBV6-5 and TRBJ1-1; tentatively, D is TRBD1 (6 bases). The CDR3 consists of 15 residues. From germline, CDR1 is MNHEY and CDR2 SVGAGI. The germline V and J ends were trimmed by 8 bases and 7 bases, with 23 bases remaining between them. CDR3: CASRPDDRFIVEAFF. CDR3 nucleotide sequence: TGTGCCAGCCGCCCCGACGACAGGTTTATCGTTGAAGCTTTCTTT.

The CDR3 sequence is CASRLAGGSYEQYF. In DNA form, the CDR3 reads TGTGCCAGCCGACTAGCGGGAGGGTCCTACGAGCAGTACTTC. The chain combines TRBV10-3 with TRBJ2-7, with 14 nucleotides matching TRBD2. This CDR3 has 14 amino acids. Germline trimming cut 10 bases from V and 1 base from J; bases unmatched to any gene: 3. The germline V gene encodes CDR1 ENHRY and CDR2 SYGVKD.

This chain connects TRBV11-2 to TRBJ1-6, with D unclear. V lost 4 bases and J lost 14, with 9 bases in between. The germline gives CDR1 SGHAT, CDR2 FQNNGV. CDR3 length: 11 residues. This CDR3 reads CASSSHSSLHF. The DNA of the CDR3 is TGTGCCAGCAGCTCTCACAGTTCCCTCCACTTT.

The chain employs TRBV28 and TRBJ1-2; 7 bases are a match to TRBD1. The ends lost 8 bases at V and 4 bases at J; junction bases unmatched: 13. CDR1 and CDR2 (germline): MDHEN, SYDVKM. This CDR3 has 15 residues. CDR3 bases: TGTGCCAGCGGGGAAGGGGGCCTTTCGATCTATGGCTACACCTTC. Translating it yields CASGEGGLSIYGYTF.

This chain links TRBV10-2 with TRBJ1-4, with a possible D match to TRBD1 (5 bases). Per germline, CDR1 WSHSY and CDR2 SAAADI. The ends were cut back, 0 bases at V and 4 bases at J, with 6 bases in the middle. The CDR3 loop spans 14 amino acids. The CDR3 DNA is TGCGCCAGCAGTGAGTCGGGACTTAATGAAAAACTGTTTTTT. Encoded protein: CASSESGLNEKLFF.

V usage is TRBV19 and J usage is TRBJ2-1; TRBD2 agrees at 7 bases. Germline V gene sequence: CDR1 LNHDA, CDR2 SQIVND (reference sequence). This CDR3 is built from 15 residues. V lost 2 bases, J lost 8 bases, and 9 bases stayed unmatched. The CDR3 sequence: CASSIPGGAADEQFF. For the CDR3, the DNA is TGTGCCAGTAGTATACCGGGGGGAGCGGCGGATGAGCAGTTCTTC.

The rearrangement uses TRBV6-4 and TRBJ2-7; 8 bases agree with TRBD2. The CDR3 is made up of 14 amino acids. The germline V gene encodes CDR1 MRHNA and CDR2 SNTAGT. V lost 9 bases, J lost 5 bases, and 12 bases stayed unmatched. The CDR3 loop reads CASSRELAEDEQYF. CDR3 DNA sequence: TGTGCCAGTAGTCGAGAACTAGCGGAAGACGAGCAGTACTTC.

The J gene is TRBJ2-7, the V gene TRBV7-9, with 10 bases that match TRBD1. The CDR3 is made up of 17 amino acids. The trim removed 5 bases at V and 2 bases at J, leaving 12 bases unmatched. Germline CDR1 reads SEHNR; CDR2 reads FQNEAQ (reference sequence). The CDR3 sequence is CASSPLGQGPPTYEQYF. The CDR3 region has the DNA TGTGCCAGCAGCCCGTTGGGACAGGGGCCGCCGACCTACGAGCAGTACTTC.

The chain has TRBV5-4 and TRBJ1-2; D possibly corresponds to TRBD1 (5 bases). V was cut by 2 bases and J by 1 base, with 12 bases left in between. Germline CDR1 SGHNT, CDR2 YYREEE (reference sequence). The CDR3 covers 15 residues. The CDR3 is CASSFNVGGNYGYTF. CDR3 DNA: TGTGCCAGCAGCTTCAACGTGGGGGGTAACTATGGCTACACCTTC.

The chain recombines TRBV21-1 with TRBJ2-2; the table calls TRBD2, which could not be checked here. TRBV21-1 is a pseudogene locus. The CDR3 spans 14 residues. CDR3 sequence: CASSKEISTGELFF. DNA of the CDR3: TGTGCCAGCAGCAAAGAAATCTCCACCGGGGAGCTGTTTTTT.

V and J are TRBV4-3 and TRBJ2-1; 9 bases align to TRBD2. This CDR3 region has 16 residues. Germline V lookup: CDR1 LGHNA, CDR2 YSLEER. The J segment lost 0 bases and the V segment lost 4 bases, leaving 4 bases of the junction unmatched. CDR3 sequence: CASSLSGSSSYNEQFF. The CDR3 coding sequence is TGCGCCAGCAGCCTTAGCGGGAGTAGCTCCTACAATGAGCAGTTCTTC.

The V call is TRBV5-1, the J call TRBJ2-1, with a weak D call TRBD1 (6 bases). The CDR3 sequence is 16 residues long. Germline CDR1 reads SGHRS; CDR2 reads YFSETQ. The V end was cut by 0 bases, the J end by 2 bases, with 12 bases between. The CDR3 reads CASSLAGAATYNEQFF. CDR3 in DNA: TGCGCCAGCAGCTTGGCAGGGGCCGCCACCTACAATGAGCAGTTCTTC.

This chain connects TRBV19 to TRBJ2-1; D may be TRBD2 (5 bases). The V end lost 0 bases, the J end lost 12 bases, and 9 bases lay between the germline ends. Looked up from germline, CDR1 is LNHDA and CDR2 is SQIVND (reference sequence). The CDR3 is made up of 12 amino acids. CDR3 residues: CASSIDYRGQFF. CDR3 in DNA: TGTGCCAGTAGTATAGATTACCGGGGGCAGTTCTTC. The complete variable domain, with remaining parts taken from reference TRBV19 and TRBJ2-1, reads DGGITQSPKYLFRKEGQNVTLSCEQNLNHDAMYWYRQDPGQGLRLIYYSQIVNDFQKGDIAEGYSVSREKKESFPLTVTSAQKNPTAFYLCASSIDYRGQFFGPGTRLTVL.

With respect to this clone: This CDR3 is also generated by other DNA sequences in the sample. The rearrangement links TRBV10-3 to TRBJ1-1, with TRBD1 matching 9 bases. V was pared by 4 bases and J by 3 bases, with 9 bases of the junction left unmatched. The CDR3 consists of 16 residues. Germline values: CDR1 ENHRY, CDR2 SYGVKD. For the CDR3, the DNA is TGTGCCATCAGTGGGGACAGGGCTAAGTCAGACACTGAAGCTTTCTTT. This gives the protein CAISGDRAKSDTEAFF.

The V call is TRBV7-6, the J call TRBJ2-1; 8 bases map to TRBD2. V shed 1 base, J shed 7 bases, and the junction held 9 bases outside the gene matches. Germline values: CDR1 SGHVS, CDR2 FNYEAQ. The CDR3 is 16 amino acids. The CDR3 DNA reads TGTGCCAGCAGCTTAGGTCGAGCGGGAGAGTCGAATGAGCAGTTCTTC. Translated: CASSLGRAGESNEQFF.

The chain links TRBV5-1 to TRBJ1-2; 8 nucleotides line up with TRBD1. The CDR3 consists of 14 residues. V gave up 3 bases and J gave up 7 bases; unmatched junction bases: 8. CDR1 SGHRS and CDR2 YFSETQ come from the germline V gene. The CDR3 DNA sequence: TGCGCCAGCAGCTCCCCGGACAGGGTTGGTGGCTACACCTTC. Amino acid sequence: CASSSPDRVGGYTF.

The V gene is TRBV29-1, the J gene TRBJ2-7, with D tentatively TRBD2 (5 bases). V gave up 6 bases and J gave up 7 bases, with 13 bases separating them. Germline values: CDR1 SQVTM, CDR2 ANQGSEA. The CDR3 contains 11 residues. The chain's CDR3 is CSVGSGYEQYF. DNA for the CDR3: TGCAGCGTAGGATCGGGGTATGAGCAGTACTTC.

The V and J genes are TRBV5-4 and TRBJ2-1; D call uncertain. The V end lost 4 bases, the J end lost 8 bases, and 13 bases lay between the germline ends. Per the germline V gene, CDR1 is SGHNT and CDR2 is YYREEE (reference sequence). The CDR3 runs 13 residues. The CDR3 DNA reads TGTGCCAGCAGCGAGGCAGCGCGATATGAGCAGTTCTTC. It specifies CASSEAARYEQFF.

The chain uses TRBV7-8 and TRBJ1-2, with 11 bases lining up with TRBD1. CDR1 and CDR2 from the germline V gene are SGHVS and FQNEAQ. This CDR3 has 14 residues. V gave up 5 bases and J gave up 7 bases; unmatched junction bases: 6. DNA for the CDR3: TGTGCCAGCAGCGCACTCGGACAGGGGGCTGGCTACACCTTC. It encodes CASSALGQGAGYTF.

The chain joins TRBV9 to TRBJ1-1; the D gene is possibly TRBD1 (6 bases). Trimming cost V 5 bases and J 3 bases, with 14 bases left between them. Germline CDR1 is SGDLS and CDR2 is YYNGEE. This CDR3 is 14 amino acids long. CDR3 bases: TGTGCCAGCAGTCCTACAGGGCCTTACACTGAAGCTTTCTTT. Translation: CASSPTGPYTEAFF.

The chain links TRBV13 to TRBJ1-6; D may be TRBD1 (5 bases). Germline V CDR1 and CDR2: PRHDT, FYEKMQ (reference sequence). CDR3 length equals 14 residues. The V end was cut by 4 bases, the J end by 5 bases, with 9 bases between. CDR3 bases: TGTGCCAGCAGCTACGACAGAGATAATTCACCCCTCCACTTT. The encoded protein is CASSYDRDNSPLHF.

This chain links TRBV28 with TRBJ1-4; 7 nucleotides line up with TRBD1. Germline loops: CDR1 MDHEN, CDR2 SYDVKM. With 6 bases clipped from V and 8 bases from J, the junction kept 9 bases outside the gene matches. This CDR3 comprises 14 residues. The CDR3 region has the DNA TGTGCCAGCAGAAACGACAGGGTTTACGAAAAACTGTTTTTT. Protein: CASRNDRVYEKLFF. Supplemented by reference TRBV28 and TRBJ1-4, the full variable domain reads DVKVTQSSRYLVKRTGEKVFLECVQDMDHENMFWYRQDPGLGLRLIYFSYDVKMKEKGDIPEGYSVSREKKERFSLILESASTNQTSMYLCASRNDRVYEKLFFGSGTQLSVL.